These T cell receptor beta chains were read from a single sample in a study of OX40 agonist ivuxolimab in advanced cancers. Only in-frame clones appear in the TCRdb table, and some are missing; sequencing was by immunoSEQ multiplex PCR. The table shows some 67,000 clones, with roughly 90% occurring only once. The sample here was CD4+ or CD8+ T cells sorted from blood, taken in a trial of the OX40 agonist ivuxolimab. Receptors were obtained from an adult with an advanced solid tumor such as melanoma, head and neck, liver or kidney cancer. The CDR3 runs from the conserved cysteine through the conserved F or W. D genes are given only for firm matches. Expanded clones are given a class, and other clones once, few, many or no size at all.

abundance,d_gene,j_gene,v_gene,CDR3aa,CDR3nt
.,.,TRBJ2-7,TRBV6-1,CASSADKGTYEQYF,TGTGCCAGCAGTGCGGACAAGGGTACCTACGAGCAGTACTTC
.,.,TRBJ1-5,TRBV6-6,CASRLAYNQPQHF,TGTGCCAGCAGGCTCGCTTACAATCAGCCCCAGCATTTT
.,.,TRBJ2-7,TRBV10-3,CAIRTTDEQYF,TGTGCCATCAGGACGACAGACGAGCAGTACTTC
.,TRBD2,TRBJ2-7,TRBV2,CASSEPSGASGKSYEQYF,TGTGCCAGCAGTGAACCCTCCGGGGCTAGCGGGAAATCCTACGAGCAGTACTTC
.,.,TRBJ2-7,TRBV5-5,CASSFVGGTSGQGYEQYF,TGTGCCAGCAGCTTCGTCGGAGGGACCAGCGGCCAAGGCTACGAGCAGTACTTC
once,.,TRBJ2-2,TRBV18,CASSPPAFTGELFF,TGTGCCAGCTCACCACCAGCCTTCACCGGGGAGCTGTTTTTT
.,.,TRBJ1-2,TRBV6-6,CASRLTRDYGYTF,TGTGCCAGCAGGTTGACAAGAGACTATGGCTACACCTTC
.,.,TRBJ2-1,TRBV5-4,CASSHGGTVYNEQFF,TGTGCCAGCAGCCACGGGGGTACTGTCTACAATGAGCAGTTCTTC
.,.,TRBJ2-5,TRBV5-6,CASLPDRTLQETQYF,TGTGCCAGCCTACCTGACAGGACTTTGCAAGAGACCCAGTACTTC
.,.,TRBJ2-5,TRBV28,CASSREGAQETQYF,TGTGCCAGCAGCCGGGAGGGGGCCCAAGAGACCCAGTACTTC
.,.,TRBJ2-4,TRBV6-5,CASSPNTKIQYF,TGTGCCAGCAGCCCGAATACTAAAATTCAGTACTTC
.,.,TRBJ2-7,TRBV21-1,CASTKKMGRVMMELPYEQYF,TGTGCCAGCACCAAAAAAATGGGAAGGGTAATGATGGAGTTACCCTACGAGCAGTACTTC
.,.,TRBJ2-7,TRBV2,CASSLQVMQYF,TGTGCCAGCAGTCTACAGGTCATGCAGTACTTC
.,.,TRBJ1-1,TRBV19,CASSIWLGVGEAFF,TGTGCCAGTAGTATCTGGTTAGGGGTAGGTGAAGCTTTCTTT
few,.,TRBJ1-5,TRBV2,CASRPRANQPQHF,TGTGCCAGCCGCCCCAGGGCGAATCAGCCCCAGCATTTT
.,.,TRBJ2-7,TRBV5-5,CASLNTGSYEQYF,TGTGCCAGCCTAAACACAGGCTCCTACGAGCAGTACTTC
.,.,TRBJ2-3,TRBV18,CASSRGTSTDTQYF,TGTGCCAGCTCACGCGGGACTAGCACAGATACGCAGTATTTT
.,.,TRBJ2-1,TRBV15,CATSRDRLVDPEQFF,TGTGCCACCAGCAGAGATCGATTGGTTGACCCTGAGCAGTTCTTC
.,.,TRBJ1-3,TRBV10-3,CAITVENTIYF,TGTGCCATCACGGTGGAGAACACCATATATTTT
.,.,TRBJ2-7,TRBV6-4,CASSATGREEQYF,TGTGCCAGCAGTGCGACAGGGAGGGAAGAGCAGTACTTC
.,TRBD1,TRBJ1-4,TRBV25-1,CASSPGGWVEKLFF,TGTGCCAGCAGCCCAGGGGGGTGGGTTGAAAAACTGTTTTTT
few,.,TRBJ1-5,TRBV10-2,CASSDAGTTPRQPQHF,TGCGCCAGCAGTGATGCCGGGACAACTCCTCGTCAGCCCCAGCATTTT
.,.,TRBJ2-3,TRBV27,CASRRNLAGTDTQYF,TGTGCCAGCAGACGTAACCTGGCCGGCACAGATACGCAGTATTTT
.,.,TRBJ1-1,TRBV19,CASSISRNTEAFF,TGTGCCAGTAGTATTTCGCGTAACACTGAAGCTTTCTTT
.,.,TRBJ2-6,TRBV6-5,CASRTSSGANVLTF,TGTGCCAGCAGAACCAGCTCTGGGGCCAACGTCCTGACTTTC
.,.,TRBJ2-3,TRBV27,CASKPAGLTDTQYF,TGTGCCAGCAAACCTGCGGGACTCACAGATACGCAGTATTTT
.,.,TRBJ2-2,TRBV9,CASSVGVGRDTGELFF,TGTGCCAGCAGCGTAGGAGTGGGAAGGGACACCGGGGAGCTGTTTTTT
.,.,TRBJ2-3,TRBV5-1,CASSLGSVGADTQYF,TGCGCCAGCAGCTTGGGGTCGGTCGGAGCAGATACGCAGTATTTT
.,.,TRBJ1-2,TRBV5-6,CASSGQQGVRDGYTF,TGTGCCAGCAGCGGGCAACAGGGAGTGCGTGATGGCTACACCTTC
.,.,TRBJ1-1,TRBV11-2,CASSLQGVEAFF,TGTGCCAGCAGCTTACAGGGAGTTGAAGCTTTCTTT
.,TRBD1,TRBJ2-5,TRBV7-8,CASSWDSQETQYF,TGTGCCAGCAGCTGGGACAGCCAAGAGACCCAGTACTTC
.,.,TRBJ1-3,TRBV19,CASRASSGNTIYF,TGTGCCAGCAGGGCAAGCTCTGGAAACACCATATATTTT
.,.,TRBJ1-4,TRBV7-2,CASSQTASTNEKLFF,TGTGCCAGCAGCCAGACAGCTTCAACTAATGAAAAACTGTTTTTT
.,.,TRBJ1-2,TRBV6-5,CASSPSRRGIYTF,TGTGCCAGCAGCCCCTCGAGGAGGGGGATCTACACCTTC
.,TRBD2,TRBJ2-2,TRBV7-2,CASSASGRGTGELFF,TGTGCCAGCAGTGCTAGCGGGAGAGGCACCGGGGAGCTGTTTTTT
.,.,TRBJ1-6,TRBV7-9,CASSPPGLSNSPLHF,TGTGCCAGCAGCCCACCGGGACTGTCTAATTCACCCCTCCACTTT
few,TRBD2,TRBJ2-1,TRBV28,CASSLMTSGRSNEQFF,TGTGCCAGCAGTTTAATGACTAGCGGGCGAAGCAATGAGCAGTTCTTC
.,TRBD1,TRBJ2-3,TRBV2,CASSRDRPSTDTQYF,TGTGCCAGCAGTCGGGACAGGCCTAGCACAGATACGCAGTATTTT